The present T cell receptor beta chain was sequenced within a study of blood T cell repertoires in COVID-19. Turning to the study itself: The United States, Italy and Spain were the sources of the acute and convalescent COVID-19 samples. Sources were T cells, B-cell-depleted T cells, or PBMCs; the material itself was cDNA or gDNA.

Original handling: Cell counts per sample came from amplifying reference gene primers. Using immunoSEQ multiplex PCR, the repertoire was profiled, and TCRdb retains in-frame clones only, with some absent. That table gives V, J and clone size, and the DNA gave D and trimming. The sample lists about 240,000 clones, 70% to 90% occurring once. CDR1 MNHEY and CDR2 SVGAGI come from the germline V gene. The CDR3 is 13 amino acids. Trimming removed 2 bases from V and 0 bases from J, with 5 bases in between. This chain links TRBV6-5 with TRBJ2-7, with unresolved D. The sequencing sample was made of peripheral blood. This TCR derives from a woman in her 70s with active or convalescent COVID-19. CDR3 coding DNA: TGTGCCAGCAGTTACAGCGTCTCCTACGAGCAGTACTTC. This encodes CASSYSVSYEQYF.